This TCR beta chain was captured in a study of T cell repertoires in cytomegalovirus infection. Study-wide context: The public TCR beta signatures pointed to both CMV infection and matching HLA type. Notes on the study in general: There were HLA-C-restricted CMV-specific TCR beta clonotypes dominating the ex vivo response. Based on cumulative public TCR beta family frequency, carriers of CMV plus the relevant HLA were identified.

In its sample, this clonotype was seen many times. The antigen is unknown. Each CDR3 protein gets one entry after TCRdb re-called the reads with MiXCR. In the table there are under 600,000 distinct CDR3 sequences, approximately 15% of which are singletons. There are 15 residues in the CDR3. With 4 bases removed from V and 3 bases from J, the gap between germline ends came to 12 bases. Germline V gene sequence: CDR1 MNHNY, CDR2 SVGAGI (reference sequence). This chain connects TRBV6-6 to TRBJ1-4, with TRBD1 as a possible D gene (5 bases). The material sequenced was CD8+ T cells from PBMCs. The TCR was taken from a human donor in good health (CMV status not recorded). Some clones in this sample may be carry-over from other donors' samples. CDR3 amino acids: CASSSGTSPNEKLFF. The DNA of the CDR3 is TGTGCCAGCAGTTCCGGGACCTCACCTAATGAAAAACTGTTTTTT.